In this sample, the clone carrying this TCR beta chain turned up a few times. Its antigen is not known. One end of the junction does not line up with germline, which may come from a read error. A sample-barcoded 5' primer and a J-beta primer mix were used in a second PCR of about 6 to 11 cycles. Unique molecular identifiers of 12 random nucleotides labeled each cDNA. Using its own MiXCR run on the 5' RACE reads, TCRdb lists one record per CDR3 protein. The table has some 710,000 distinct CDR3 sequences, 22% seen once; the top ten hold 20% to 25%. The source of the sample is a study of blood T cells in healthy people across ages. This CDR3 comprises 15 residues. Study-wide findings and caveats: When set beside aged donors, long-lived donors presented more naive CD4+ cells and higher diversity. Diversity of TCR beta correlated strongly with naive T cell percentage. Among T cells, TCR beta diversity per million cells dropped roughly linearly as age rose.

This receptor was obtained from a man aged 70-80 years in good health. Input material: blood. The chain links TRBV12-3 or TRBV12-4 to TRBJ2-3; 8 nucleotides line up with TRBD2. CDR3 protein: CASTQGRAGADAQYF. The DNA for the CDR3 is TGTGCCAGCACTCAGGGACGAGCGGGAGCAGATGCGCAGTATTTT.